This T cell receptor beta chain stems from a study of blood T cell repertoires in COVID-19. About the study: Researchers got acute and convalescent COVID-19 samples from the United States, Italy and Spain. PBMCs, B-cell-depleted T cells, or T cells provided the cDNA or gDNA that made up the material.

Germline CDR1 and CDR2: MDHEN and SYDVKM. The CDR3 covers 14 residues. V was trimmed by 6 bases and J by 6 bases, leaving 18 bases between them. TCRdb keeps only in-frame clones here, not all; method: immunoSEQ multiplex PCR. Here the sample spans some 290,000 clones, 89% being singletons. The sample consisted of PBMCs or T cells enriched from blood (not recorded which). This receptor was taken from a woman in her 30s who had recovered from COVID-19. This chain connects TRBV28 to TRBJ2-7, with no clear D. The CDR3: CASSREIVTSEQYF. The CDR3 DNA is TGTGCCAGCAGCCGCGAGATAGTCACCTCCGAGCAGTACTTC.